This T cell receptor beta chain was captured in a study of blood T cell repertoires in COVID-19. Across the study: Nucleic acid was either cDNA or gDNA, and it came from T cells, B-cell-depleted T cells, or PBMCs.

Assay used: immunoSEQ multiplex PCR; TCRdb lists only in-frame clones, some missing. The table includes 490,000 or so clones, around 85% detected once. Assignment of participants to cohorts was predicated upon participant-reported clinical history. This clone showed up just a few times. CDR3 size: 18 residues. Trimming took 3 bases from V and 10 from J, leaving 28 bases between them. Germline V gene lookup returns CDR1 KGHSH and CDR2 LQKENI. The chain carries TRBV18 and TRBJ2-1; D possibly corresponds to TRBD2 (7 bases). Source material: PBMCs or T cells enriched from blood (not recorded which). The TCR was taken from a woman in her sixties or seventies who had recovered from COVID-19. CDR3 region: CASSPRRRGAYGLSEQFF. CDR3 nucleotides: TGTGCCAGCTCACCTCGTCGCCGGGGGGCTTATGGCTTAAGCGAGCAGTTCTTC.